This TCR beta chain is from a study of T-cell memory formation after mild COVID-19. Each CDR3 protein gets one entry after TCRdb re-called the 5' RACE reads with MiXCR. The table has around 300,000 distinct CDR3 sequences, roughly an eighth seen once. Study-wide results and caveats: Specificity for SARS-CoV-2 was not confirmed among the second-wave clones peaking on day 37. Pre-infection memory already had some responding clones, implying cross-reactive memory joined.

There are 13 residues in the CDR3. Germline CDR1 is DFQATT and CDR2 is SNEGSKA (reference sequence). The junction had 2 bases not matched to a gene; V was cut back by 2 bases and J by 4 bases. In its sample, this clonotype was seen a few times. Its antigen is as yet unknown. The specimen sequenced was PBMCs or a T cell subset sorted from them (not recorded which). This chain uses TRBV20-1 with TRBJ2-3, with TRBD1 matching over 8 bases. The source is a man between 18 and 35 years old who had mild COVID-19 (a few samples of this study predate the infection). Cell type and time point are not known. For the CDR3, the DNA is TGCAGTGCTAGAACAGGGGGGCCAGATACGCAGTATTTT. Its translation: CSARTGGPDTQYF.